This T cell receptor (beta chain) was sequenced in a study of tumor and adjacent non-tumor tissue in lung cancer. Study-wide results and limits: In normal lung, the top 100 clones were significantly more dominant than in tumor. Higher tumor TCR diversity was associated with shorter survival. Significantly higher TCR diversity was found in tumor than normal lung.

As regards this clonotype: What it binds is not known. The junction departs from germline at one end; a sequencing error may be responsible.

The template was RNA from unsorted bulk tissue. Three rounds of nested PCR, following a modified ARM-PCR protocol, produced the TCRbeta library. MiXCR, run by TCRdb on the multiplex PCR reads, gives a single entry per CDR3 protein. Of roughly 120,000 distinct CDR3 sequences in the sample, approximately 87% are singletons; the top ten hold approximately 24%. This TCR was sampled from a man aged 70-80 years with non-small cell lung cancer. Sequencing was carried out using lung tumor tissue.

The CDR3, as DNA: TGTGTCAGCCGCTTAGAGGGACAGAAGAACACTGAAGCTTTCTTT. It translates to CVSRLEGQKNTEAFF. V is TRBV11-3 and J is TRBJ1-1, with 7 bases that match TRBD1. There are 15 residues in the CDR3. Germline V CDR1 and CDR2: SGHNT, YENEEA.